This T cell receptor (beta chain) was documented in a study of neurological immune-mediated disorders. TCRdb ran MiXCR on the 5' RACE reads and lists one entry per CDR3 protein. Found here are 50,000 or so distinct CDR3 sequences, around 10% of them singletons; the top ten hold approximately 22%. This clonotype came up many times. The CDR3 sequence is 13 residues long. V was clipped by 4 bases and J by 1 base, with 9 bases between them. From germline, CDR1 is SGHRS and CDR2 YFSETQ. The clonotype was recovered from a woman in her thirties or forties with HTLV-1-associated myelopathy (HAM/TSP). The sequenced material came from PBMCs. V is TRBV5-1 and J is TRBJ2-7; TRBD1 might be the D (6 bases). The CDR3 sequence is CASSPTGSYEQYF. In DNA form, the CDR3 reads TGCGCCAGCAGCCCAACAGGGTCCTACGAGCAGTACTTC.